A selection of T cell receptor beta chains follows, all from one sample in a study of cytomegalovirus exposure and HLA in healthy donors. Sequencing used immunoSEQ multiplex PCR; TCRdb keeps in-frame clones, though not all of them. The table records approximately 110,000 clones, 15% of them present only once. The sample was PBMCs. These receptors originate from a female donor in good health and CMV-seronegative. CDR3s include the opening cysteine and the closing phenylalanine or tryptophan. The order of the fields is J gene, clone size, V gene, D gene, CDR3 protein, CDR3 DNA. D genes are given only for firm matches. Size tells how often a clone was seen (once, few, many) or the class of an expanded clone, and some rows leave it out.

j_call: TRBJ2-7; clone_size: -; v_call: TRBV7-9; d_call: TRBD1; cdr3_aa: CASSLGGQGGEQYF; cdr3_nt: TGTGCCAGCAGCTTGGGGGGACAGGGTGGCGAGCAGTACTTC
j_call: TRBJ1-5; clone_size: -; v_call: TRBV7-2; d_call: -; cdr3_aa: CASSLNRQPQHF; cdr3_nt: TGTGCCAGCAGCTTAAATCGTCAGCCCCAGCATTTT
j_call: TRBJ2-2; clone_size: -; v_call: TRBV5-3; d_call: TRBD1; cdr3_aa: CARSLAGTVVVGELFF; cdr3_nt: TGTGCCAGAAGCTTGGCCGGGACAGTTGTTGTCGGGGAGCTGTTTTTT
j_call: TRBJ2-1; clone_size: -; v_call: TRBV9; d_call: TRBD2; cdr3_aa: CASTGGLAAYNEQFF; cdr3_nt: TGTGCCAGCACCGGGGGACTAGCGGCGTACAATGAGCAGTTCTTC
j_call: TRBJ1-1; clone_size: -; v_call: TRBV18; d_call: TRBD1; cdr3_aa: CASTGTGGTEAFF; cdr3_nt: TGTGCCAGCACCGGGACAGGGGGCACTGAAGCTTTCTTT
j_call: TRBJ2-2; clone_size: few; v_call: TRBV18; d_call: -; cdr3_aa: CASSPELPKNTGELFF; cdr3_nt: TGTGCCAGCTCACCAGAGCTACCCAAAAACACCGGGGAGCTGTTTTTT
j_call: TRBJ2-7; clone_size: few; v_call: TRBV30; d_call: -; cdr3_aa: CAWTHPEGRGEQYF; cdr3_nt: TGTGCCTGGACCCATCCAGAGGGTCGGGGCGAGCAGTACTTC
j_call: TRBJ1-5; clone_size: -; v_call: TRBV9; d_call: -; cdr3_aa: CASSGPGQSNQPQHF; cdr3_nt: TGTGCCAGCAGCGGACCCGGACAAAGCAATCAGCCCCAGCATTTT
j_call: TRBJ2-5; clone_size: few; v_call: TRBV13; d_call: TRBD2; cdr3_aa: CASSLGLTSGKQETQYF; cdr3_nt: TGTGCCAGCAGCTTAGGCTTAACTAGCGGGAAACAAGAGACCCAGTACTTC
j_call: TRBJ2-5; clone_size: -; v_call: TRBV6-5; d_call: TRBD2; cdr3_aa: CASRPVGGGETQYF; cdr3_nt: TGTGCCAGCAGACCTGTCGGGGGGGGAGAGACCCAGTACTTC
j_call: TRBJ2-3; clone_size: few; v_call: TRBV30; d_call: -; cdr3_aa: CAWSPSTDTQYF; cdr3_nt: TGTGCCTGGAGTCCGAGCACAGATACGCAGTATTTT
j_call: TRBJ2-1; clone_size: -; v_call: TRBV29-1; d_call: TRBD1; cdr3_aa: CSVGGTGNNEQFF; cdr3_nt: TGCAGCGTCGGCGGGACAGGCAACAATGAGCAGTTCTTC
j_call: TRBJ2-1; clone_size: -; v_call: TRBV30; d_call: TRBD2; cdr3_aa: CAWSSGIDEQFF; cdr3_nt: TGTGCCTGGAGTAGCGGGATCGATGAGCAGTTCTTC
j_call: TRBJ2-1; clone_size: few; v_call: TRBV19; d_call: TRBD2; cdr3_aa: CASRRPGLAGRGYNEQFF; cdr3_nt: TGTGCCAGTAGGAGACCGGGACTAGCGGGGAGAGGGTACAATGAGCAGTTCTTC
j_call: TRBJ2-4; clone_size: -; v_call: TRBV5-1; d_call: TRBD2; cdr3_aa: CASSFWDYGSKNIQYF; cdr3_nt: TGCGCCAGCAGCTTCTGGGACTACGGGTCCAAAAACATTCAGTACTTC
j_call: TRBJ1-2; clone_size: -; v_call: TRBV5-1; d_call: -; cdr3_aa: CASSPQTRNYGYTF; cdr3_nt: TGCGCCAGCAGCCCACAGACCAGGAACTATGGCTACACCTTC
j_call: TRBJ2-2; clone_size: -; v_call: TRBV4-1; d_call: TRBD2; cdr3_aa: CASRPLAGALGYTGELFF; cdr3_nt: TGCGCCAGCAGGCCCTTAGCGGGTGCCCTTGGCTACACCGGGGAGCTGTTTTTT
j_call: TRBJ1-5; clone_size: few; v_call: TRBV27; d_call: -; cdr3_aa: CASSLGQNQPQHF; cdr3_nt: TGTGCCAGCAGTTTAGGTCAGAATCAGCCCCAGCATTTT
j_call: TRBJ2-7; clone_size: many; v_call: TRBV4-3; d_call: -; cdr3_aa: CASSQEGASSYEQYF; cdr3_nt: TGCGCCAGCAGCCAAGAAGGGGCCTCCTCCTACGAGCAGTACTTC
j_call: TRBJ2-7; clone_size: few; v_call: TRBV27; d_call: TRBD2; cdr3_aa: CASSLSLAVYEQYF; cdr3_nt: TGTGCCAGCAGTTTATCCCTAGCGGTCTACGAGCAGTACTTC
j_call: TRBJ1-1; clone_size: few; v_call: TRBV19; d_call: -; cdr3_aa: CASSIQGNTEAFF; cdr3_nt: TGTGCCAGTAGTATTCAGGGGAACACTGAAGCTTTCTTT
j_call: TRBJ1-1; clone_size: few; v_call: TRBV4-3; d_call: TRBD1; cdr3_aa: CASSQLRDRDTGRNTEAFF; cdr3_nt: TGCGCCAGCAGCCAACTGCGAGACAGGGACACGGGGCGTAACACTGAAGCTTTCTTT
j_call: TRBJ2-1; clone_size: few; v_call: TRBV4-1; d_call: -; cdr3_aa: CASSQVSGDNEQFF; cdr3_nt: TGCGCCAGCAGCCAAGTTAGCGGAGACAATGAGCAGTTCTTC
j_call: TRBJ1-4; clone_size: many; v_call: TRBV5-6; d_call: -; cdr3_aa: CASSLDGLPFNEKLFF; cdr3_nt: TGTGCCAGCAGCTTGGACGGACTGCCCTTTAATGAAAAACTGTTTTTT
j_call: TRBJ1-4; clone_size: few; v_call: TRBV29-1; d_call: TRBD1; cdr3_aa: CSVRLGTGTEKLFF; cdr3_nt: TGCAGCGTTCGCCTCGGGACAGGGACTGAAAAACTGTTTTTT
j_call: TRBJ2-1; clone_size: few; v_call: TRBV7-2; d_call: TRBD2; cdr3_aa: CASSRLAGAYNEQFF; cdr3_nt: TGTGCCAGCAGCCGGCTAGCGGGGGCATACAATGAGCAGTTCTTC
j_call: TRBJ2-3; clone_size: few; v_call: TRBV28; d_call: TRBD1; cdr3_aa: CASSLYLRGTDTQYF; cdr3_nt: TGTGCCAGCAGTTTATACCTCAGGGGGACAGATACGCAGTATTTT
j_call: TRBJ2-1; clone_size: -; v_call: TRBV11-2; d_call: TRBD1; cdr3_aa: CASSFPRDRGDNEQFF; cdr3_nt: TGTGCCAGCAGCTTCCCCCGGGACAGGGGGGACAATGAGCAGTTCTTC
j_call: TRBJ1-5; clone_size: few; v_call: TRBV5-1; d_call: TRBD1; cdr3_aa: CASSTGDPNQPQHF; cdr3_nt: TGCGCCAGCAGCACAGGGGACCCAAATCAGCCCCAGCATTTT
j_call: TRBJ2-7; clone_size: few; v_call: TRBV4-3; d_call: -; cdr3_aa: CASSQDNGQIYEQYF; cdr3_nt: TGCGCCAGCAGCCAAGATAACGGACAGATCTACGAGCAGTACTTC
j_call: TRBJ2-3; clone_size: -; v_call: TRBV5-1; d_call: TRBD2; cdr3_aa: CASREPGLAGAQYF; cdr3_nt: TGCGCCAGCAGGGAGCCGGGACTAGCGGGCGCGCAGTATTTT
j_call: TRBJ1-6; clone_size: -; v_call: TRBV4-1; d_call: TRBD1; cdr3_aa: CASSQEYRGSYNSPLHF; cdr3_nt: TGCGCCAGCAGCCAAGAATACAGGGGGTCCTATAATTCACCCCTCCACTTT
j_call: TRBJ2-5; clone_size: few; v_call: TRBV7-6; d_call: -; cdr3_aa: CASSLAPYQETQYF; cdr3_nt: TGTGCCAGCAGCTTAGCCCCGTACCAAGAGACCCAGTACTTC
j_call: TRBJ1-5; clone_size: -; v_call: TRBV4-3; d_call: -; cdr3_aa: CASSQNRAFNQPQHF; cdr3_nt: TGCGCCAGCAGCCAAAACAGGGCCTTCAATCAGCCCCAGCATTTT
j_call: TRBJ1-4; clone_size: -; v_call: TRBV6-5; d_call: -; cdr3_aa: CASSSTTGLREKLFF; cdr3_nt: TGTGCCAGCAGTTCCACCACAGGGTTACGAGAAAAACTGTTTTTT
j_call: TRBJ2-4; clone_size: -; v_call: TRBV19; d_call: -; cdr3_aa: CASSIFNTLAKNIQYF; cdr3_nt: TGTGCCAGTAGTATTTTTAACACCCTAGCCAAAAACATTCAGTACTTC
j_call: TRBJ2-5; clone_size: -; v_call: TRBV7-6; d_call: -; cdr3_aa: CASSRPIDSGLAETQYF; cdr3_nt: TGTGCCAGCAGCCGCCCGATAGATTCGGGTCTAGCAGAGACCCAGTACTTC
j_call: TRBJ1-1; clone_size: few; v_call: TRBV7-3; d_call: -; cdr3_aa: CASSRFAGGEGRSKDTEAFF; cdr3_nt: TGTGCCAGCAGCCGCTTCGCCGGCGGGGAGGGAAGATCAAAGGACACTGAAGCTTTCTTT
j_call: TRBJ2-1; clone_size: few; v_call: TRBV5-1; d_call: TRBD2; cdr3_aa: CASSSGGTPYNEQFF; cdr3_nt: TGCGCCAGCAGCTCCGGGGGGACTCCCTACAATGAGCAGTTCTTC
j_call: TRBJ2-7; clone_size: -; v_call: TRBV5-1; d_call: -; cdr3_aa: CASSLLSETTYEQYF; cdr3_nt: TGCGCCAGCAGCTTGCTCTCGGAGACGACCTACGAGCAGTACTTC
j_call: TRBJ2-6; clone_size: -; v_call: TRBV30; d_call: TRBD1; cdr3_aa: CAWSLTGALSGANVLTF; cdr3_nt: TGTGCCTGGAGCTTGACAGGGGCTCTCTCCGGGGCCAACGTCCTGACTTTC